This TCR beta chain was sequenced in a study of response to subunit inactivated influenza vaccine. Study-level findings and limits: After each seasonal influenza vaccination, few new T cells are recruited, the authors suggested.

This clonotype appeared a few times. Its target is unknown. MiXCR, run by TCRdb on the RT-PCR reads, gives a single entry per CDR3 protein. Here the sample spans around 500,000 distinct CDR3 sequences, 11% being singletons. Germline-derived CDR1 and CDR2 are SGHTA and FQGNSA. V lost 4 bases to trimming and J lost 3 bases, with 17 bases between them. CDR3 length: 16 amino acids. This material consisted of PBMCs from blood, taken roughly 6 weeks after vaccination. The clonotype originates from a man aged 50 to 59 who received an inactivated influenza vaccine. The chain employs TRBV7-2 and TRBJ2-3; D is undetermined. Here the CDR3 DNA reads TGTGCCAGCAGCTATCCCCCTACCGGCCGAACAGATACGCAGTATTTT. Protein: CASSYPPTGRTDTQYF.